The rows below give T cell receptor beta chains drawn from one sample of a study of T-cell reconstitution after alpha-beta-depleted transplantation in children. TCRdb ran MiXCR on the PCR reads and lists one entry per CDR3 protein. The table records around 94,000 distinct CDR3 sequences, approximately 8% of them present only once. The input for sequencing was PBMCs, taken before TCRalphabeta/CD19-depleted stem cell transplant. The receptors stem from a boy between 2 and 10 years old with acute lymphoblastic leukemia, due to receive a stem cell transplant. The CDR3 runs from the conserved cysteine through the conserved F or W. The D gene is left open where the match is weak. The size entry is marked missing in some rows and otherwise reads once, few, many or a size class.

clone_size: -; cdr3_length: 15; d_call: TRBD1; v_call: TRBV27; j_call: TRBJ1-6; cdr3_nt: TGTGCCAGCAGTCCCACAGGGGGTAGACATTCACCCCTCCACTTT; cdr3_aa: CASSPTGGRHSPLHF
clone_size: many; cdr3_length: 13; d_call: -; v_call: TRBV20-1; j_call: TRBJ2-3; cdr3_nt: TGCAGTGCTAGCAAGCGGGGCACAGATACGCAGTATTTT; cdr3_aa: CSASKRGTDTQYF
clone_size: -; cdr3_length: 17; d_call: TRBD2; v_call: TRBV14; j_call: TRBJ2-1; cdr3_nt: TGTGCCAGCAGCCCCCATAGTAGAAGCGGGGGGGCGAATGAGCAGTTCTTC; cdr3_aa: CASSPHSRSGGANEQFF
clone_size: few; cdr3_length: 16; d_call: -; v_call: TRBV12-3/TRBV12-4; j_call: TRBJ2-2; cdr3_nt: TGTGCCAGCAGTCAAGCAGTGTTAGCGGTCTCCGGGGAGCTGTTTTTT; cdr3_aa: CASSQAVLAVSGELFF
clone_size: few; cdr3_length: 15; d_call: -; v_call: TRBV5-1; j_call: TRBJ1-1; cdr3_nt: TGCGCCAGCAGCTCTAACCCGGGGGAGAACACTGAAGCTTTCTTT; cdr3_aa: CASSSNPGENTEAFF
clone_size: many; cdr3_length: 15; d_call: -; v_call: TRBV20-1; j_call: TRBJ2-7; cdr3_nt: TGCAGTGCTACTCCAGAGCAAGGTAGCCCCTACGAGCAGTACTTC; cdr3_aa: CSATPEQGSPYEQYF
clone_size: -; cdr3_length: 16; d_call: TRBD2; v_call: TRBV12-3/TRBV12-4; j_call: TRBJ2-5; cdr3_nt: TGTGCCAGCAGCACTCTAGCGGGGGGTACCCTCGGGGCCCAGTACTTC; cdr3_aa: CASSTLAGGTLGAQYF
clone_size: -; cdr3_length: 12; d_call: -; v_call: TRBV5-1; j_call: TRBJ2-7; cdr3_nt: TGCGCCAGCAGCTTAGACGGGGAGGAGGGGTACTTC; cdr3_aa: CASSLDGEEGYF
clone_size: many; cdr3_length: 13; d_call: -; v_call: TRBV4-1; j_call: TRBJ1-1; cdr3_nt: TGCGCCAGCGCCTGGGGGGGGAACACTGAAGCTTTCTTT; cdr3_aa: CASAWGGNTEAFF
clone_size: once; cdr3_length: 15; d_call: TRBD2; v_call: TRBV6-4; j_call: TRBJ2-1; cdr3_nt: TGTGGCAGCAGTGACGGGACTAGCGGGTACAATGAGCAGTTCTTC; cdr3_aa: CGSSDGTSGYNEQFF
clone_size: many; cdr3_length: 15; d_call: -; v_call: TRBV5-1; j_call: TRBJ1-4; cdr3_nt: TGCGCCAGCAGCCACCGCAGGGGCAGAGAGGAAAAACTGTTTTTT; cdr3_aa: CASSHRRGREEKLFF
clone_size: many; cdr3_length: 17; d_call: -; v_call: TRBV5-1; j_call: TRBJ1-4; cdr3_nt: TGCGCCAGCAGCTTGTCTTCGGCTACAGGTGGGAATGAAAAACTGTTTTTT; cdr3_aa: CASSLSSATGGNEKLFF
clone_size: once; cdr3_length: 17; d_call: TRBD1; v_call: TRBV20-1; j_call: TRBJ1-1; cdr3_nt: TGCAGTGCTAGAAGTTTGAGTCCGGGACAGGGTGCGACTGAAGCTTTCTTT; cdr3_aa: CSARSLSPGQGATEAFF
clone_size: -; cdr3_length: 14; d_call: -; v_call: TRBV28; j_call: TRBJ1-3; cdr3_nt: TGTGCCAGCAGTTTGGCTTTCTCTGGAAACACCATATATTTT; cdr3_aa: CASSLAFSGNTIYF
clone_size: few; cdr3_length: 15; d_call: TRBD2; v_call: TRBV6-4; j_call: TRBJ2-2; cdr3_nt: TGTGCCAGCAGAACTAGTCCGGGGGGCACCGGGGAGCTGTTTTTT; cdr3_aa: CASRTSPGGTGELFF
clone_size: few; cdr3_length: 14; d_call: -; v_call: TRBV7-2; j_call: TRBJ1-4; cdr3_nt: TGTGCCAGCAGCCCCGCATGGGGAGGGGAAAAACTGTTTTTT; cdr3_aa: CASSPAWGGEKLFF
clone_size: -; cdr3_length: 16; d_call: TRBD2; v_call: TRBV12-3/TRBV12-4; j_call: TRBJ2-5; cdr3_nt: TGTGCCAGCAGTTTGAGGGTAGCGGGGGGCGAAGAGACCCAGTACTTC; cdr3_aa: CASSLRVAGGEETQYF
clone_size: many; cdr3_length: 18; d_call: TRBD2; v_call: TRBV10-3; j_call: TRBJ2-1; cdr3_nt: TGTGCCATCAGGGCGACTAGCAGTTACTCAAGCTCCTACAATGAGCAGTTCTTC; cdr3_aa: CAIRATSSYSSSYNEQFF